The clone carrying this TCR beta chain appeared a few times. Antigen specificity is unknown. The data are from a study of blood T cells in healthy people across ages. The CDR3 extends over 14 amino acids. The V end lost 3 bases, the J end lost 2 bases, and 11 bases lay between the germline ends. The germline gives CDR1 DFQATT, CDR2 SNEGSKA (reference sequence). The second PCR ran about 6 to 12 cycles with a sample-barcoded 5' primer and J-beta primers. In TCRdb, the 5' RACE reads were re-called with MiXCR into one record per CDR3 protein. The sample includes more than 500,000 distinct CDR3 sequences, 25% to 30% of them seen just once. Study-wide findings and caveats: Versus aged donors, long-lived donors had higher diversity and more naive CD4+ cells. While age rose, TCR beta diversity per million T cells dropped in a roughly linear way. PBMC samples, being unsorted, prevented any conclusive comparison of naive and antigen-experienced cells. CMV infection status of these donors was not known.

This clonotype was sampled from a woman in her sixties or seventies in good health. This sequence joins TRBV20-1 and TRBJ1-5; D not certain. Material for sequencing was blood. The CDR3, as DNA: TGCAGTGCTAGCAGCGGGGAAGGCAATCAGCCCCAGCATTTT. It specifies CSASSGEGNQPQHF.